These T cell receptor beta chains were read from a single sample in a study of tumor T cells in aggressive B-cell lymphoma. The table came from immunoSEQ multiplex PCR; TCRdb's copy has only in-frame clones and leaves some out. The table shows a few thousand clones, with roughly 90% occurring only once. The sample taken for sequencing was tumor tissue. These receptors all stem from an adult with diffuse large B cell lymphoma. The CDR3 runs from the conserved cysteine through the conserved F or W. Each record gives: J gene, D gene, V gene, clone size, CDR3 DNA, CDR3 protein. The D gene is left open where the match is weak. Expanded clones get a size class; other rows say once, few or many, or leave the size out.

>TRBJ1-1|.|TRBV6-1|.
TGTGCCAGCATAGGGGGCACTGAAGCTTTCTTT
CASIGGTEAFF
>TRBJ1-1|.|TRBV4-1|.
TGCGCCAGCAGCCAACTTCTGAACACTGAAGCTTTCTTT
CASSQLLNTEAFF
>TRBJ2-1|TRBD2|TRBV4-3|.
TGCGCCAGCAGCCAAGGGGAGGGGAGAAGCTCCTACAATGAGCAGTTCTTC
CASSQGEGRSSYNEQFF
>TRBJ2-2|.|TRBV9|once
TGTGCCAGCAGCGTAGATGGGGCTCTTATCGGGGAGCTGTTTTTT
CASSVDGALIGELFF
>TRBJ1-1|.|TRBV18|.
TGTGCCAGCTCAAGAGGGCTATCGGACACTGAAGCTTTCTTT
CASSRGLSDTEAFF
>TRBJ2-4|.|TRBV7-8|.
TGTGCCAGCAGCTTTAGAGGGGGACCTACCTCGGACATTCAGTACTTC
CASSFRGGPTSDIQYF
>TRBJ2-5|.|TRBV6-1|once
TGTGCCAGCAGTGAAGGGGCAGGTCCATACCAAGAGACCCAGTACTTC
CASSEGAGPYQETQYF
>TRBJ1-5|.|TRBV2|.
TGTGCCAGCAGTGTTGACAGGACCAATCAGCCCCAGCATTTT
CASSVDRTNQPQHF
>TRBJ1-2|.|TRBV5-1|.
TGCGCCAGCAGCTTGGCAGGTAATGGCTACACCTTC
CASSLAGNGYTF
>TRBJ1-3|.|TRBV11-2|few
TGTGCCAGCAGCTTCCGGGTCGGCTCTGGAAACACCATATATTTT
CASSFRVGSGNTIYF
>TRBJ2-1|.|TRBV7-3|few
TGTGCCAGCAGCTCGACTAGGGACAATGAGCAGTTCTTC
CASSSTRDNEQFF
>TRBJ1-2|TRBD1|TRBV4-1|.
TGCGCCAGCAGCCAAGAGCAGGGGGCGGGTGGCTACACCTTC
CASSQEQGAGGYTF
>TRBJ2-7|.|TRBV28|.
TGTGCCAGCAGTTTGCTGGCACAACGCTCCTACGAGCAGTACTTC
CASSLLAQRSYEQYF
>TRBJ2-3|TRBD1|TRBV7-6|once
TGTGCCAGCAGGCGAGGGGGCGGTAGTGGAGATACGCAGTATTTT
CASRRGGGSGDTQYF
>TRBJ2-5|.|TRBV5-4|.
TGTGCCAGCAGCAGCAGACAGAACCAAGAGACCCAGTACTTC
CASSSRQNQETQYF
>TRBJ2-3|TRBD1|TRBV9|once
TGTGCCAGCAGCGTCTCGACAGGGTGGGTAGATACGCAGTATTTT
CASSVSTGWVDTQYF
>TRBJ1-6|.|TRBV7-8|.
TGTGCCAGCAGTCGCCAGATAGGGGTACCTTCACCCCTCCACTTT
CASSRQIGVPSPLHF
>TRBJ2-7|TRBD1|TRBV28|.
TGTGCCAGCAGCGAAACCGGGACAGCCTACGAGCAGTACTTC
CASSETGTAYEQYF
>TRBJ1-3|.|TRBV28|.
TGTGCCAGCAGTTTATCTGGACAGTATATCACCATATATTTT
CASSLSGQYITIYF
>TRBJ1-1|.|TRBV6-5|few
TGTGCCAGCACCAAAGAGGTCCTGGGCACTGAAGCTTTCTTT
CASTKEVLGTEAFF
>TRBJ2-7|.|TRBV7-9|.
TGTGCCAGCAGCTTAGGAGTGAGGGAGTACTACGAGCAGTACTTC
CASSLGVREYYEQYF
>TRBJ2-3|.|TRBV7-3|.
TGTGCCAGCAGCACAAGCGGTGTCAGGTCCACGGATACGCAGTATTTT
CASSTSGVRSTDTQYF
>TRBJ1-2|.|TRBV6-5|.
TGTGCCAGCAGCCACGGAGGGACTAACTATGGCTACACCTTC
CASSHGGTNYGYTF
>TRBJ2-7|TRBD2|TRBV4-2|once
TGTGCCAGCAGCTCGGGCGGGGGGGCCTCCTACGAGCAGTACTTC
CASSSGGGASYEQYF
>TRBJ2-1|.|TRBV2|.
TGTGCCAGCAGTGAACGGAGGTTGAATGAGCAGTTCTTC
CASSERRLNEQFF
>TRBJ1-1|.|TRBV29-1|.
TGCAGCGTTGACCCGGGGTCCACCACTGAAGCTTTCTTT
CSVDPGSTTEAFF
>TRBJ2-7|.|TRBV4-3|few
TGCGCCAGCAGCCAAGTTCCCAGTGCAACCTACGAGCAGTACTTC
CASSQVPSATYEQYF
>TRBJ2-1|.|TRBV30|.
TGTGCCTGGAGGACTGTTCGTGAGCAGTTCTTC
CAWRTVREQFF
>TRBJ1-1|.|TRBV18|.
TGTGCCAGCTCTCGACAGTTAAGAAACACTGAAGCTTTCTTT
CASSRQLRNTEAFF
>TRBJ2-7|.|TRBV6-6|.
TGTGCCAGCAGTTCTATGGACGAGCAGTACTTC
CASSSMDEQYF
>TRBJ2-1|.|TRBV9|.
TGTGCCAGCAGTATCTCCAGGACTTCGCCTTACAATGAGCAGTTCTTC
CASSISRTSPYNEQFF
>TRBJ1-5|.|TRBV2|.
TGTGCCAGCGCCGTGGGGGGGAATGGCAATCAGCCCCAGCATTTT
CASAVGGNGNQPQHF
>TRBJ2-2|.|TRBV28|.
TGTGCCAGCTTATCCCCCACAGGGAAAACTGGCACCGGGGAGCTGTTTTTT
CASLSPTGKTGTGELFF
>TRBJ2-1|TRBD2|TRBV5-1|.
TGCGCCAGCAGCTTGCATAAACGGCGGGAGGGGGATGAGCAGTTCTTC
CASSLHKRREGDEQFF
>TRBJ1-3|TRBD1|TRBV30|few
TGTGCCTGGAGTGGGGACAGGGTGGGAAACACCATATATTTT
CAWSGDRVGNTIYF
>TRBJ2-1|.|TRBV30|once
TGTGCCTGGGGAGAGCGGTTCTTC
CAWGERFF
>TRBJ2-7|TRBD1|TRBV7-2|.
TGTGCCAGCAGCAGACAGGGTGGCTACGAGCAGTACTTC
CASSRQGGYEQYF
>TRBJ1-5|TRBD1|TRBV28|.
TGTGCAGCGCTTCGGACAGGGTTTTATCAGCCCCAGCATTTT
CAALRTGFYQPQHF
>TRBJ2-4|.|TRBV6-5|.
TGTGCCAGCAGTGCGGCAGGGATGGGCAAAAACATTCAGTACTTC
CASSAAGMGKNIQYF
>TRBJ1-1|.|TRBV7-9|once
TGTGCCAGCACCCCCCAGACAACTGCGAACACTGAAGCTTTCTTT
CASTPQTTANTEAFF
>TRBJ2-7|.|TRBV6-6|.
TGTGCCAGCAGTTACTCGCCGGTAGTCGACGAGCAGTACTTC
CASSYSPVVDEQYF
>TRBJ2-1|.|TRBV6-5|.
TGTGCCAGCAGCCCGTTGCGGCGGGGTAACAATGAGCAGTTCTTC
CASSPLRRGNNEQFF
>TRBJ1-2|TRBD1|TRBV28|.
TGTGCCAGCAACCTGTCGGGACAGGGTCACTATGGCTACACCTTC
CASNLSGQGHYGYTF
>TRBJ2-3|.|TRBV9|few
TGTGCCAGTGAGGGGAGGGATACGCAGTATTTT
CASEGRDTQYF
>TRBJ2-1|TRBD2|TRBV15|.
TGTGCCACCAGCAGAGAGAGGCTAGCGGGGTACAATGAGCAGTTCTTC
CATSRERLAGYNEQFF
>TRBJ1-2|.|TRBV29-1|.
TGCAGCGTTGAAAAGGGGTACTATGGCTACACCTTC
CSVEKGYYGYTF
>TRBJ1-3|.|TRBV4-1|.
TGCGCCAGCAGCGCAGAGGAGGGTACGCTCTCTGGAAACACCATATATTTT
CASSAEEGTLSGNTIYF
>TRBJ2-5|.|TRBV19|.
TGTGCCAGTAGTGTCGGGACTCATTCCCGGGAGACCCAGTACTTC
CASSVGTHSRETQYF
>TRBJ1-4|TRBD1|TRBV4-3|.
TGCGCCAGCAGCCAAAGCTCGACAGGGTGGTTCGAAAAACTGTTTTTT
CASSQSSTGWFEKLFF
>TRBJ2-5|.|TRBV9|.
TGTGCCAGCAGCGTAGCTGCGGGTGAGACCCAGTACTTC
CASSVAAGETQYF
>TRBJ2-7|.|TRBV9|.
TGTGCCAGCAGCGTAGGAGCCGTCCGATACGAGCAGTACTTC
CASSVGAVRYEQYF
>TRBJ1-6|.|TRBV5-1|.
TGCGCCAGCAGCTTGGACCCAGGGGATTCACCCCTTCACTTT
CASSLDPGDSPLHF
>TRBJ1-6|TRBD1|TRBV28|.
TGTGCCAGCAGTTTAACGGGACAGGGAGGTTCACCCCTCCACTTT
CASSLTGQGGSPLHF
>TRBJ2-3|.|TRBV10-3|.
TGTGCCATCCGCGGTCTCACAGATACGCAGTATTTT
CAIRGLTDTQYF
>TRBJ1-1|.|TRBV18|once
TGTGCCAGCTCACCAACAGGAATTGAAGCTTTCTTT
CASSPTGIEAFF